The rows below give T cell receptor beta chains drawn from one sample of a study of blood T cell repertoires in COVID-19. The table came from immunoSEQ multiplex PCR; TCRdb's copy has only in-frame clones and leaves some out. The data hold fewer than 25,000 clones, with 80% to 90% observed a single time. Sequenced sample: peripheral blood. The receptors were gathered from a human donor in a cohort sampled during active COVID-19. CDR3s include the opening cysteine and the closing phenylalanine or tryptophan. D genes are given only for firm matches. Some rows have no size entry. The others give once, few or many, or a class for an expanded clone.

D,V,J,length,size,DNA,CDR3
TRBD2,TRBV7-7,TRBJ2-1,16,-,TGTGCCAGCAGCCCCCGGGTATTGGCGGGGGAAAATGAGCAGTTCTTC,CASSPRVLAGENEQFF
-,TRBV12-3/TRBV12-4,TRBJ2-6,13,-,TGTGCCAGCTCAGGGGCTGGGGCCAACGTCCTGACTTTC,CASSGAGANVLTF
TRBD2,TRBV4-3,TRBJ2-1,16,-,TGCGCCAGCAGCCAATATTTCAGCGGGGTCAACAATGAGCAGTTCTTC,CASSQYFSGVNNEQFF
TRBD1,TRBV30,TRBJ1-4,14,-,TGTGCCTGGAGCACAGGGGGCTCGGATGAAAAACTGTTTTTT,CAWSTGGSDEKLFF
TRBD2,TRBV5-1,TRBJ2-1,15,-,TGCGCCAGCAGCTTGCTAGCGGGATCATACAATGAGCAGTTCTTC,CASSLLAGSYNEQFF
TRBD1,TRBV7-2,TRBJ1-1,17,-,TGTGCCAGCAGCTTAGCCAGGACAGGGGGCCGGTGGACTGAAGCTTTCTTT,CASSLARTGGRWTEAFF
-,TRBV5-6,TRBJ2-7,14,-,TGTGCCAGCAGCACTATACAGGGAGGGCCTGTTACGGACTTC,CASSTIQGGPVTDF
-,TRBV6-6,TRBJ1-5,12,few,TGTGCCAGCAGTCTCGACATTCAGCCCCAGCATTTT,CASSLDIQPQHF
TRBD1,TRBV6-5,TRBJ2-3,14,-,TGTGCCACCTCCCGGGACAGGGTTGCAGATACGCAGTATTTT,CATSRDRVADTQYF
-,TRBV15,TRBJ2-7,17,-,TGTGCCACCAGCAGAAAAGCCACCCGGGACTCTACCTACGAGCAGTACTTC,CATSRKATRDSTYEQYF
TRBD2,TRBV7-3,TRBJ2-3,15,once,TGTGCCAGCAGCTCTAGCGGGGCAATCACAGATACGCAGTATTTT,CASSSSGAITDTQYF
TRBD2,TRBV5-6,TRBJ2-3,16,few,TGTGCCAGCAGCTTGGGACTAGCGGATTTCACAGATACGCAGTATTTT,CASSLGLADFTDTQYF
TRBD2,TRBV27,TRBJ2-3,15,-,TGTGCCAGCAGTTTTTCAAGCGGGAGTGGCTATACGCAGTATTTT,CASSFSSGSGYTQYF
TRBD2,TRBV19,TRBJ2-1,14,few,TGTGCCAGTAGTATGTCTAGCGGGAGGAATGAGCAGTTCTTC,CASSMSSGRNEQFF
-,TRBV7-2,TRBJ1-1,15,once,TGTGCCAGCAGCCCAAAGGAAAAGGGGCACACTGAAGCTTTCTTT,CASSPKEKGHTEAFF
TRBD1,TRBV11-2,TRBJ1-1,14,-,TGTGCCAGCAGCCTAGGACAGGGGGCTTCTGAAGCTTTCTTT,CASSLGQGASEAFF
TRBD2,TRBV15,TRBJ2-7,14,-,TGTGCCACCAGAAAAGTAGCGGGAGACTACGAGCAGTACTTC,CATRKVAGDYEQYF
-,TRBV6-2/TRBV6-3,TRBJ2-7,11,-,TGTGCCAGCAGTTACTCGGCAGAGCAGTACTTC,CASSYSAEQYF
-,TRBV6-6,TRBJ2-5,15,-,TGTGCCAGCAGCCCCAGGGGGGCGGCGGGAGAGACCCAGTACTTC,CASSPRGAAGETQYF
-,TRBV7-2,TRBJ2-5,13,once,TGTGCCAGCAGCTCAACCACAGCCGAGACCCAGTACTTC,CASSSTTAETQYF
TRBD1,TRBV11-3,TRBJ1-5,19,-,TGTGCCAGCAGCCACCGCTGGACAGGTGGGACGCTTAGCAATCAGCCCCAGCATTTT,CASSHRWTGGTLSNQPQHF
-,TRBV7-8,TRBJ1-2,12,-,TGTGCCAGCAGCCCCAGGGACTATGGCTACACCTTC,CASSPRDYGYTF
-,TRBV19,TRBJ1-5,13,-,TGTGCCAGTAGTGGGGCAGGCAATCAGCCCCAGCATTTT,CASSGAGNQPQHF
-,TRBV14,TRBJ2-7,14,-,TGTGCCAGCAGCCAGAGACAGGCTTCCTACGAGCAGTACTTC,CASSQRQASYEQYF
-,TRBV18,TRBJ1-4,14,-,TGTGCCAGCTCACCACCGGGAGCATCTGAAAAACTGTTTTTT,CASSPPGASEKLFF
-,TRBV18,TRBJ2-7,13,-,TGTGCCAGCTCACCACCGGACACCTACGAGCAGTACTTC,CASSPPDTYEQYF
TRBD1,TRBV24-1,TRBJ2-3,16,-,TGTGCCACCAGTGATCCCGGGACAGGGGGCCGAGATACGCAGTATTTT,CATSDPGTGGRDTQYF
TRBD1,TRBV7-9,TRBJ1-2,16,-,TGTGCCAGCAGCTTCTCACAGGGGATCGTTGACTATGGCTACACCTTC,CASSFSQGIVDYGYTF
-,TRBV6-5,TRBJ2-5,15,-,TGTGCCAGCAGTCCTCCGGATAGGCGATCGGGGACCCAGTACTTC,CASSPPDRRSGTQYF
-,TRBV27,TRBJ2-3,15,-,TGTGCCAGCACCCCGGGACTCCTGAGCACAGATACGCAGTATTTT,CASTPGLLSTDTQYF
TRBD1,TRBV5-4,TRBJ2-1,13,-,TGTGCCAGCAGCTCGACAGGGGACAATGAGCAGTTCTTC,CASSSTGDNEQFF
TRBD2,TRBV6-6,TRBJ2-7,13,-,TGTGCCAGCAACTCCGGACTAGGGAGTGAGCAGTACTTC,CASNSGLGSEQYF
-,TRBV7-2,TRBJ2-5,14,-,TGTGCCAGCAGCTTAGAATCCAGGCGTAAGACCCAGTACTTC,CASSLESRRKTQYF
TRBD1,TRBV28,TRBJ2-7,16,-,TGTGCCAGCAGTTACCCCTCGGCACAGGGGACCTACGAGCAGTACTTC,CASSYPSAQGTYEQYF
-,TRBV7-9,TRBJ2-5,14,-,TGTGCCAGCAGCTTAGCGGGGGCCCAAGAGACCCAGTACTTC,CASSLAGAQETQYF
-,TRBV6-2/TRBV6-3,TRBJ2-7,14,few,TGTGCCAGCAGTTTCGACCTGGGCCAGGTCGAGCAGTACTTC,CASSFDLGQVEQYF